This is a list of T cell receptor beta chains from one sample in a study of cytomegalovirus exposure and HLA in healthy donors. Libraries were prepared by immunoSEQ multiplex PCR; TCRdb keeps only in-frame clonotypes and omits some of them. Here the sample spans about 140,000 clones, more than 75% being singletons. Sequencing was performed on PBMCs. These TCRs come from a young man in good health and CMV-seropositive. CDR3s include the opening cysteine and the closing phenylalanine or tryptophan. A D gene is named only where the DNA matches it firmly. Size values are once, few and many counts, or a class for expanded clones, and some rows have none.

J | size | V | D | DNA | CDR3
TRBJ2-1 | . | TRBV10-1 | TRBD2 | TGCGCCACCGCCCAGATAGCGGGTGGCGGTGAGCAGTTCTTC | CATAQIAGGGEQFF
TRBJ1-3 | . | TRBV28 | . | TGTGCCAGCAGTTTCCGGAGCCCGGGAAACACCATATATTTT | CASSFRSPGNTIYF
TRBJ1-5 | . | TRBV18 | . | TGTGCCAGCTCACCACCGGGGGGGAATCAGCCCCAGCATTTT | CASSPPGGNQPQHF
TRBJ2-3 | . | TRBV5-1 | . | TGCGCCAGCAACCTACAGGGCCCCGGGACAGATACGCAGTATTTT | CASNLQGPGTDTQYF
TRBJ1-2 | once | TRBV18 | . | TGTGCCAGCTCACCAGTTATCAGGGTGCAGAACTATGGCTACACCTTC | CASSPVIRVQNYGYTF
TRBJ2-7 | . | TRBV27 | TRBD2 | TGTGCCAGCAGCGGTGAAGGACTAGCCGTGAACGAGCAGTACTTC | CASSGEGLAVNEQYF
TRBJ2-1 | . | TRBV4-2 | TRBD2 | TGTGCCAGCAGCCAAGGGTTAGGGACTAGCACAAACAATGAGCAGTTCTTC | CASSQGLGTSTNNEQFF
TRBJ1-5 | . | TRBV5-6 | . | TGTGCCAGCAGCTTATACAGGGAAGGGGAGCCCCAGCATTTT | CASSLYREGEPQHF
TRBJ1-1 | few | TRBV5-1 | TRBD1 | TGCGCCAGCAGCCCCTTGGGACAGGGGGCGACTGAAGCTTTCTTT | CASSPLGQGATEAFF
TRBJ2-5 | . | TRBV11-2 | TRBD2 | TGTGCCAGCAGCTTCGGGAGGATCGAGACCCAGTACTTC | CASSFGRIETQYF
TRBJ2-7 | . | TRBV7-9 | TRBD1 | TGTGCCAGCAGCTTATCCGGGACAGGGGGCTATAGGCAGTACTTC | CASSLSGTGGYRQYF
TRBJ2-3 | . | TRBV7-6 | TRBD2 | TGTGCCAGCAGCTTGACTAGCGGGAGCACAGATACGCAGTATTTT | CASSLTSGSTDTQYF
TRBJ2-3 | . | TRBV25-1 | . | TGTGCCAGCAGTGCCCCCGGGAGCACAGATACGCAGTATTTT | CASSAPGSTDTQYF
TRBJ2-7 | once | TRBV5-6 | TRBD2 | TGTGCCAGCAGCGGGGGGGGGCTAGCGGGTTCCTACGAGCAGTACTTC | CASSGGGLAGSYEQYF
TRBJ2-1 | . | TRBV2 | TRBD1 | TGTGCCATCATCGGGGGGACAGGGAATGAGCAGTTCTTC | CAIIGGTGNEQFF
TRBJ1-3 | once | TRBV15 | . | TGTGCCACCAGCAGAGGGGCGCCTGTCTCTGGAAACACCATATATTTT | CATSRGAPVSGNTIYF
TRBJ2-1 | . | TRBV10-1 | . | TGCGCCAGCAGTGACTATCTCGAGCAGTTCTTC | CASSDYLEQFF
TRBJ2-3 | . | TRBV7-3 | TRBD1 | TGTGCCAGCAGGAACAGGGGGGAAGATACGCAGTATTTT | CASRNRGEDTQYF
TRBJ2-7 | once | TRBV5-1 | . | TGCGCCAGCAGCTCGGCCTACGAGCAGTACTTC | CASSSAYEQYF
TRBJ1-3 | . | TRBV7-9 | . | TGTGCCAGCAGCGACCTAGGAGGGGTGAGGAACACCATATATTTT | CASSDLGGVRNTIYF
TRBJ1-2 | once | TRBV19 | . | TGTGCCAGCAATCGACAGCTAAACTATGGCTACACCTTC | CASNRQLNYGYTF
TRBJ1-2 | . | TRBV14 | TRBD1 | TGTGCCAGCAGCCACGGGGACAGGGACTATGGCTACACCTTC | CASSHGDRDYGYTF
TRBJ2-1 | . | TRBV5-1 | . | TGCGCCAGCAGCTTGGGCGGAACGGGGAATGAGCAGTTCTTC | CASSLGGTGNEQFF
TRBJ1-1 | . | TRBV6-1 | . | TGTGCCAGCAGTGAAGGTGGAGGGAGAGGGGCTGAAGCTTTCTTT | CASSEGGGRGAEAFF
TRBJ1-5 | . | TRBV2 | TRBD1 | TGTGCCAGCAGTGAACCAGGGGGCTACCAGCCCCAGCATTTT | CASSEPGGYQPQHF